The 20 T cell receptor beta chains reported below all come from one sample, sequenced in a study of blood T cell repertoires in COVID-19. Sequenced by immunoSEQ multiplex PCR; TCRdb stores in-frame clones only, minus some. The repertoire holds 250,000 to 350,000 clones, with roughly 89% as singletons. The material sequenced was peripheral blood. These receptors came from a woman in her thirties with active or convalescent COVID-19.

This clone appeared a single time. The rearrangement links TRBV5-6 to TRBJ1-2, with D maybe TRBD1 (6 bases). CDR1 and CDR2 from the germline V gene are SGHDT and YYEEEE. V was shortened by 0 bases and J by 9 bases, with 12 bases between the two germline ends. The CDR3 covers 13 residues. CDR3 coding DNA: TGTGCCAGCAGCTTGGGATCAGGGGTTAGCTACACCTTC. It is translated as CASSLGSGVSYTF.

The gene calls are TRBV7-2 and TRBJ1-1, with TRBD1 matching 8 bases. With V trimmed by 5 bases and J by 10 bases, 12 bases remained unmatched. The CDR3 is 14 residues long. The germline CDR1 and CDR2 sequences are SGHTA and FQGNSA. As DNA, the CDR3 is TGTGCCAGCAGCCCGGAGAAGTCCAGGGGGCGAGCTTTCTTT. Protein sequence: CASSPEKSRGRAFF.

CDR3 in amino acids: CASMREQSDYGYTF. In nucleotides, the CDR3 is TGTGCCAGCATGAGGGAACAGTCGGACTATGGCTACACCTTC. This chain uses TRBV2 with TRBJ1-2; D gene uncertain. Germline lookup yields CDR1 SNHLY and CDR2 FYNNEI. This CDR3 is built from 14 residues. V was clipped by 7 bases and J by 3 bases, with 15 bases between them.

The V call is TRBV5-6, the J call TRBJ1-5; 9 nucleotides line up with TRBD1. Germline values: CDR1 SGHDT, CDR2 YYEEEE. The CDR3 loop spans 14 amino acids. Losses at the gene ends were 4 bases for V and 5 bases for J; bases not matched to a gene: 4. The CDR3 DNA is TGTGCCAGCAGCCGGACAGGGGCGGATCAGCCCCAGCATTTT. This gives the protein CASSRTGADQPQHF.

The chain has TRBV30 and TRBJ2-3, with 7 bases lining up with TRBD1. V gave up 2 bases and J gave up 7 bases; unmatched junction bases: 3. The CDR3 has 12 residues. The germline V gene encodes CDR1 GTSNPN and CDR2 SVGIG (reference sequence). The CDR3 sequence: CAWSRQGYTQYF. The CDR3 bases are TGTGCCTGGAGTCGACAGGGCTATACGCAGTATTTT.

This chain uses TRBV7-2 with TRBJ1-6; 12 bases are shared with TRBD1. This CDR3 is 15 amino acids long. Germline trimming cut 5 bases from V and 10 bases from J; bases unmatched to any gene: 6. Per germline, CDR1 SGHTA and CDR2 FQGNSA. This CDR3 is CASSRDRGRESPLHF. In DNA form, the CDR3 reads TGTGCCAGCAGCCGGGACAGGGGGCGCGAGTCACCCCTCCACTTT.

This chain links TRBV12-3 or TRBV12-4 with TRBJ2-7, with TRBD1 as a possible D gene (6 bases). The CDR3 totals 13 residues. V was pared by 3 bases and J by 4 bases, with 10 bases between. The CDR3 protein is CASSFPDRYEQYF. Here the CDR3 DNA reads TGTGCCAGCAGTTTCCCGGACAGATACGAGCAGTACTTC.

In its sample, this clone was seen once. The chain combines TRBV7-2 with TRBJ1-2, with D possibly matching TRBD1 (6 bases). The V gene's germline CDR1 is SGHTA and CDR2 FQGNSA. Trimming pared 5 bases from V and 3 bases from J, leaving 10 bases between. The CDR3 sequence is 13 residues long. This CDR3 reads CASSEDSYYGYTF. CDR3 bases: TGTGCCAGCAGCGAGGACAGTTACTATGGCTACACCTTC.

The gene calls are TRBV6-5 and TRBJ1-2; the match to TRBD1 covers 7 bases. This CDR3 has 13 amino acids. Per the germline V gene, CDR1 is MNHEY and CDR2 is SVGAGI. Trimming took 0 bases from V and 6 from J; bases not matched to a gene: 1. This chain's CDR3 is CASSYSTGHGYTF. CDR3 DNA sequence: TGTGCCAGCAGTTACTCGACAGGGCATGGCTACACCTTC.

This rearrangement joins TRBV6-4 to TRBJ2-3; 11 bases line up with TRBD2. The CDR3 loop spans 15 amino acids. The ends lost 4 bases at V and 3 bases at J; junction bases unmatched: 3. CDR1 MRHNA and CDR2 SNTAGT come from the germline V gene. Here the CDR3 reads CASSVLAGGTDTQYF. CDR3 bases: TGTGCCAGCAGTGTCCTAGCGGGGGGAACAGATACGCAGTATTTT.

This clone was counted only a few times. The chain recombines TRBV7-2 with TRBJ2-1; D is possibly TRBD2 (6 bases). Per the germline V gene, CDR1 is SGHTA and CDR2 is FQGNSA. The CDR3 totals 16 residues. The V gene lost 4 bases and the J gene lost 5 bases, with 18 bases spanning the gap. The CDR3 reads CASSSGPGLSNNEQFF. CDR3 nucleotide sequence: TGTGCCAGCAGCTCCGGGCCGGGACTCAGTAACAATGAGCAGTTCTTC.

The rearrangement uses TRBV10-3 and TRBJ1-5; 9 nucleotides align to TRBD1. CDR1 and CDR2 from the germline V gene are ENHRY and SYGVKD. Trimming removed 5 bases from V and 2 bases from J; junction bases left unmatched: 10. The CDR3 spans 17 residues. For the CDR3, the DNA is TGTGCCATCAGTCCGGGACAGGGCACAGTGGGCAATCAGCCCCAGCATTTT. Its translation is CAISPGQGTVGNQPQHF.

Here the CDR3 reads CASSYTPSDGGEKLFF. DNA of the CDR3: TGTGCCAGCAGTTACACCCCTTCCGATGGTGGTGAAAAACTGTTTTTT. This chain uses TRBV13 with TRBJ1-4; no firm D call. This CDR3 spans 16 amino acids. The germline V and J ends were trimmed by 6 bases and 7 bases, with 21 bases remaining between them. The germline V gene has CDR1 PRHDT and CDR2 FYEKMQ (reference sequence).

The rearrangement links TRBV23-1 to TRBJ2-7; TRBD2 matches 9 bases. TRBV23-1 is flagged as an ORF with uncertain function. The trim removed 0 bases at V and 2 bases at J, leaving 11 bases unmatched. There are 18 residues in the CDR3. CDR3 nucleotide sequence: TGCGCCAGCAGTCAATCAACCCCGATCCAGCGGGGGGCCTACGAGCAGTACTTC. It specifies CASSQSTPIQRGAYEQYF.

The chain joins TRBV9 to TRBJ1-2; unclear D gene. CDR3 length equals 14 residues. V lost 3 bases and J 4 bases, leaving 13 bases between the germline ends. Germline V lookup: CDR1 SGDLS, CDR2 YYNGEE. CDR3 in amino acids: CASSGSSAFYGYTF. CDR3 DNA sequence: TGTGCCAGCAGCGGCTCCAGTGCCTTCTATGGCTACACCTTC.

The chain carries TRBV5-1 and TRBJ1-4; D unclear. Per germline, CDR1 SGHRS and CDR2 YFSETQ. The germline V and J ends were trimmed by 0 bases and 5 bases, with 11 bases remaining between them. The CDR3 is 15 amino acids. CDR3: CASSLGGGINEKLFF. The CDR3 DNA reads as TGCGCCAGCAGCTTGGGTGGAGGGATCAATGAAAAACTGTTTTTT.

The chain joins TRBV7-9 to TRBJ2-5; 12 positions agree with TRBD2. The CDR3 runs 13 residues. CDR1 is SEHNR and CDR2 is FQNEAQ in the germline V gene (reference sequence). With V trimmed by 8 bases and J by 3 bases, 1 base remained unmatched. The DNA of the CDR3 is TGTGCCAGCTGGACTAGCGGGGAAGAGACCCAGTACTTC. Protein: CASWTSGEETQYF.

CDR3 DNA: TGTGCCAGCAGCTTGCGGGGGTTTCCGCCCCAGCATTTT. Translating it yields CASSLRGFPPQHF. The rearrangement uses TRBV5-6 and TRBJ1-5; D might be TRBD1 (5 bases). V was clipped by 1 base and J by 9 bases, with 11 bases between them. The CDR3 consists of 13 residues. Germline lookup yields CDR1 SGHDT and CDR2 YYEEEE.

The CDR3 DNA follows: TGTGCCAGCAGTGACCAGGTAGTAAGCTGGACAGATACGCAGTATTTT. It is translated as CASSDQVVSWTDTQYF. This chain joins TRBV6-1 and TRBJ2-3; D gene ambiguous. There are 16 residues in the CDR3. V was cut by 3 bases and J by 3 bases, with 16 bases left in between. CDR1 and CDR2 (germline): MNHNS, SASEGT.

This chain links TRBV6-6 with TRBJ1-5, with TRBD1 identical over 9 bases. The CDR3 totals 15 residues. V lost 7 bases to trimming and J lost 6 bases; unmatched junction nucleotides: 10. CDR1 MNHNY and CDR2 SVGAGI come from the germline V gene (reference sequence). DNA of the CDR3: TGTGCCAGCAAGGGGAGGGGACAGGGAGGTCAGCCCCAGCATTTT. It translates to CASKGRGQGGQPQHF.